A single sample gave rise to the 4 T cell receptor beta chains below, sequenced in a study of T-cell reconstitution after alpha-beta-depleted transplantation in children. The authors prepared the TCRbeta library with unique molecular identifiers. Via MiXCR, TCRdb re-called the PCR reads, giving one row per CDR3 protein. The repertoire includes 300,000 to 350,000 distinct CDR3 sequences, 15% to 20% of them detected once, and around 41% sits in the top ten. The sample consisted of PBMCs, mostly from graft donor cells, taken 360 days after TCRalphabeta/CD19-depleted stem cell transplant. The receptors come from a male patient aged 2 to 9 who had a stem cell transplant for acute lymphoblastic leukemia, so the T cells may come from the graft donor.

This clonotype was recorded a few times. This sequence joins TRBV7-2 and TRBJ2-1; a weak D match, TRBD2 (6 bases). V gave up 6 bases and J gave up 2 bases, with 11 bases separating them. CDR1 and CDR2 from the germline V gene are SGHTA and FQGNSA. CDR3 length equals 14 residues. The CDR3: CASRLPGAYNEQFF. The CDR3 DNA reads TGTGCCAGCAGGCTCCCGGGAGCCTACAATGAGCAGTTCTTC.

V and J are TRBV7-6 and TRBJ2-3; 12 bases match TRBD2. The CDR3 spans 18 residues. Germline V CDR1 and CDR2: SGHVS, FNYEAQ. V gave up 0 bases and J gave up 2 bases; unmatched junction bases: 6. CDR3 sequence reads: CASSLAYTSGRLTDTQYF. In DNA form, the CDR3 reads TGTGCCAGCAGCTTAGCCTACACTAGCGGGAGGCTCACAGATACGCAGTATTTT.

Only a few counts were recorded for this clonotype. The CDR3 spells CSARPGELNTEAFF. The CDR3 nucleotides are TGCAGTGCTAGGCCAGGTGAACTGAACACTGAAGCTTTCTTT. The chain employs TRBV20-1 and TRBJ1-1; no definite D call. This CDR3 is built from 14 residues. The V end was cut by 3 bases, the J end by 0 bases, with 11 bases between. Germline CDR1 DFQATT, CDR2 SNEGSKA (reference sequence).

Only a few counts were recorded for this clonotype. The chain is built from TRBV10-3 and TRBJ2-5; D unclear. There are 14 residues in the CDR3. Germline CDR1 and CDR2: ENHRY and SYGVKD. Trimming removed 0 bases at V and 3 bases at J, with 8 bases between. The CDR3 coding sequence is TGTGCCATCAGTGAGTCGAACGGAAAAGAGACCCAGTACTTC. Translating gives CAISESNGKETQYF.